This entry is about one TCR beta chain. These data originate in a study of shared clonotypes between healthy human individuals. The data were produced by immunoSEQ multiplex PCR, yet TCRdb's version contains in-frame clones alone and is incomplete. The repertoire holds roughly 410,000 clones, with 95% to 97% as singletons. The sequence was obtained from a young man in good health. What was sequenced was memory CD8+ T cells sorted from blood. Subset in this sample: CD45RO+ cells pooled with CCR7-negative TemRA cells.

The CDR3 DNA reads TGTGCCAGCAGCCCGACCGGACAGGGAGGGAGTAGAAACACCATATATTTT. The encoded protein is CASSPTGQGGSRNTIYF. The V gene is TRBV9, the J gene TRBJ1-3; 8 bases are shared with TRBD1. Looked up from germline, CDR1 is SGDLS and CDR2 is YYNGEE. CDR3 size: 17 residues. V lost 4 bases, J lost 5 bases, and 14 bases stayed unmatched.